Listed below are T cell receptor beta chains from one sample, sequenced in a study of CD4+ T cells in melanoma. Sequencing used immunoSEQ multiplex PCR; TCRdb keeps in-frame clones, though not all of them. Of over 130,000 clones listed, 85% to 95% are singletons. All receptors derive from a human donor with melanoma. CDR3s include the opening cysteine and the closing phenylalanine or tryptophan. The order of the fields is CDR3 protein, CDR3 DNA, clone size, V gene, J gene, D gene. The D gene is left open where the match is weak. The size entry is marked missing in some rows and otherwise reads once, few, many or a size class.

cdr3_aa: CASSTVWTGNYEQYF
cdr3_nt: TGTGCCAGCAGCACGGTGTGGACAGGGAACTACGAGCAGTACTTC
clone_size: .
v_call: TRBV6-1
j_call: TRBJ2-7
d_call: TRBD1

cdr3_aa: CASSLVPKYEQYF
cdr3_nt: TGTGCCAGCAGCTTAGTCCCGAAATACGAGCAGTACTTC
clone_size: .
v_call: TRBV7-8
j_call: TRBJ2-7
d_call: .

cdr3_aa: CASSIGGQGKRAQYF
cdr3_nt: TGTGCCAGTAGTATTGGGGGACAGGGTAAACGTGCGCAGTATTTT
clone_size: .
v_call: TRBV19
j_call: TRBJ2-3
d_call: TRBD1

cdr3_aa: CASSLGPGVAETQYF
cdr3_nt: TGTGCCAGCAGCTTGGGGCCCGGGGTGGCAGAGACCCAGTACTTC
clone_size: .
v_call: TRBV5-5
j_call: TRBJ2-5
d_call: .

cdr3_aa: CASSPSVSGANVLTF
cdr3_nt: TGTGCCAGCAGCCCCAGTGTCTCTGGGGCCAACGTCCTGACTTTC
clone_size: .
v_call: TRBV2
j_call: TRBJ2-6
d_call: .

cdr3_aa: CASSVSGLASYNEQFF
cdr3_nt: TGTGCCAGCAGCGTATCGGGACTAGCGTCCTACAATGAGCAGTTCTTC
clone_size: .
v_call: TRBV9
j_call: TRBJ2-1
d_call: TRBD2

cdr3_aa: CASSQGVSTDTQYF
cdr3_nt: TGTGCCAGCAGCCAAGGGGTCTCCACAGATACGCAGTATTTT
clone_size: .
v_call: TRBV4-2
j_call: TRBJ2-3
d_call: .

cdr3_aa: CASSLDNSREQFF
cdr3_nt: TGTGCCAGCAGCTTAGATAACTCCCGTGAGCAGTTCTTC
clone_size: .
v_call: TRBV11-2
j_call: TRBJ2-1
d_call: .

cdr3_aa: CASSLGPVTGRRVTEAFF
cdr3_nt: TGCGCCAGCAGCTTGGGTCCTGTCACAGGGCGGCGGGTCACTGAAGCTTTCTTT
clone_size: .
v_call: TRBV5-1
j_call: TRBJ1-1
d_call: .

cdr3_aa: CASSSQGGGNSPLHF
cdr3_nt: TGTGCCAGCAGTTCCCAGGGAGGTGGTAATTCACCCCTCCACTTT
clone_size: .
v_call: TRBV2
j_call: TRBJ1-6
d_call: .

cdr3_aa: CAWSVQNRYYEQYF
cdr3_nt: TGTGCCTGGAGTGTACAGAACAGATACTACGAGCAGTACTTC
clone_size: .
v_call: TRBV30
j_call: TRBJ2-7
d_call: .

cdr3_aa: CASSRIPDSNQYF
cdr3_nt: TGCGCCAGCAGTCGAATCCCGGACAGCAACCAGTACTTC
clone_size: .
v_call: TRBV5-1
j_call: TRBJ2-7
d_call: .

cdr3_aa: CATSRDPEETQYF
cdr3_nt: TGTGCCACCAGCAGAGACCCCGAAGAGACCCAGTACTTC
clone_size: .
v_call: TRBV15
j_call: TRBJ2-5
d_call: .

cdr3_aa: CASSFTSGGANEQYF
cdr3_nt: TGCGCCAGCAGCTTTACTAGCGGGGGGGCGAACGAGCAGTACTTC
clone_size: .
v_call: TRBV5-1
j_call: TRBJ2-7
d_call: TRBD2

cdr3_aa: CATSRARGNGYTF
cdr3_nt: TGTGCCACCAGCAGAGCACGGGGTAATGGCTACACCTTC
clone_size: .
v_call: TRBV15
j_call: TRBJ1-2
d_call: .

cdr3_aa: CASSPQGGFTDTQYF
cdr3_nt: TGCGCCAGCAGCCCGCAGGGCGGATTCACAGATACGCAGTATTTT
clone_size: .
v_call: TRBV5-1
j_call: TRBJ2-3
d_call: .

cdr3_aa: CASSVGRGGTDTQYF
cdr3_nt: TGTGCCAGCAGTGTGGGGCGGGGGGGCACAGATACGCAGTATTTT
clone_size: .
v_call: TRBV2
j_call: TRBJ2-3
d_call: TRBD2

cdr3_aa: CASSKLQVSPFGEQYF
cdr3_nt: TGTGCCAGTAGCAAGTTACAGGTATCCCCCTTCGGCGAGCAGTACTTC
clone_size: .
v_call: TRBV19
j_call: TRBJ2-7
d_call: .

cdr3_aa: CAWSAYQEQYF
cdr3_nt: TGTGCCTGGAGTGCCTACCAGGAGCAGTACTTC
clone_size: .
v_call: TRBV30
j_call: TRBJ2-7
d_call: .

cdr3_aa: CASSLRAATEAFF
cdr3_nt: TGTGCCAGCAGCTTACGAGCGGCCACTGAAGCTTTCTTT
clone_size: few
v_call: TRBV7-3
j_call: TRBJ1-1
d_call: .

cdr3_aa: CASSLLQGSTGELFF
cdr3_nt: TGCGCCAGCAGCTTATTGCAGGGAAGCACCGGGGAGCTGTTTTTT
clone_size: .
v_call: TRBV5-1
j_call: TRBJ2-2
d_call: .

cdr3_aa: CASTNGGGELFF
cdr3_nt: TGTGCCAGCACGAACGGGGGCGGGGAGCTGTTTTTT
clone_size: .
v_call: TRBV2
j_call: TRBJ2-2
d_call: .

cdr3_aa: CASSYRKQGDNSPLHF
cdr3_nt: TGTGCCAGCAGTTACCGGAAACAGGGGGATAATTCACCCCTCCACTTT
clone_size: .
v_call: TRBV6-5
j_call: TRBJ1-6
d_call: TRBD1

cdr3_aa: CASSYQGQGTYGYTF
cdr3_nt: TGTGCCAGCAGTTACCAGGGACAGGGCACCTATGGCTACACCTTC
clone_size: .
v_call: TRBV6-5
j_call: TRBJ1-2
d_call: TRBD1

cdr3_aa: CASSLQGNQPQHF
cdr3_nt: TGTGCCAGCAGTCTACAGGGTAATCAGCCCCAGCATTTT
clone_size: .
v_call: TRBV6-5
j_call: TRBJ1-5
d_call: .

cdr3_aa: CASSRNGRRYEQYF
cdr3_nt: TGTGCCAGCAGCCGCAATGGACGCCGCTACGAGCAGTACTTC
clone_size: .
v_call: TRBV5-6
j_call: TRBJ2-7
d_call: .

cdr3_aa: CASSLVTGNTEAFF
cdr3_nt: TGCGCCAGCAGCTTGGTAACAGGGAACACTGAAGCTTTCTTT
clone_size: .
v_call: TRBV5-1
j_call: TRBJ1-1
d_call: .

cdr3_aa: CASSLGTGDAEAFF
cdr3_nt: TGTGCCAGCTCTCTTGGGACAGGGGACGCTGAAGCTTTCTTT
clone_size: .
v_call: TRBV18
j_call: TRBJ1-1
d_call: TRBD1

cdr3_aa: CASSFGLQGAGYTF
cdr3_nt: TGTGCCAGCAGCTTCGGCCTACAGGGGGCGGGCTACACCTTC
clone_size: .
v_call: TRBV5-4
j_call: TRBJ1-2
d_call: TRBD1

cdr3_aa: CATSQDRGKSPLHF
cdr3_nt: TGTGCCACTTCACAGGACAGGGGGAAGTCACCCCTCCACTTT
clone_size: .
v_call: TRBV27
j_call: TRBJ1-6
d_call: TRBD1

cdr3_aa: CASSVVQDSTHNEQFF
cdr3_nt: TGTGCCAGCAGCGTAGTCCAGGACTCAACCCACAATGAGCAGTTCTTC
clone_size: .
v_call: TRBV9
j_call: TRBJ2-1
d_call: .

cdr3_aa: CASSVMENYGYTF
cdr3_nt: TGTGCCAGCAGCGTTATGGAAAACTATGGCTACACCTTC
clone_size: few
v_call: TRBV9
j_call: TRBJ1-2
d_call: .

cdr3_aa: CASSLGQGEVYYNEQFF
cdr3_nt: TGCGCCAGCAGCTTGGGGCAGGGGGAAGTGTACTACAATGAGCAGTTCTTC
clone_size: .
v_call: TRBV5-1
j_call: TRBJ2-1
d_call: TRBD1

cdr3_aa: CATSKGERQGAEPQHF
cdr3_nt: TGTGCCACCAGCAAAGGCGAGAGACAGGGTGCGGAGCCCCAGCATTTT
clone_size: .
v_call: TRBV15
j_call: TRBJ1-5
d_call: TRBD1

cdr3_aa: CAWSVGGGDEQYF
cdr3_nt: TGTGCCTGGAGTGTTGGAGGGGGCGACGAGCAGTACTTC
clone_size: .
v_call: TRBV30
j_call: TRBJ2-7
d_call: .

cdr3_aa: CSVAGLGASSYTF
cdr3_nt: TGCAGCGTTGCGGGCTTAGGGGCTAGCAGCTACACCTTC
clone_size: once
v_call: TRBV29-1
j_call: TRBJ1-2
d_call: .

cdr3_aa: CASSPGQGWGYTF
cdr3_nt: TGTGCCAGCAGCCCCGGACAGGGTTGGGGCTACACCTTC
clone_size: .
v_call: TRBV5-8
j_call: TRBJ1-2
d_call: TRBD1

cdr3_aa: CASSLVRLAGKDEQFF
cdr3_nt: TGTGCCAGCAGCTTAGTACGACTAGCGGGGAAGGATGAGCAGTTCTTC
clone_size: .
v_call: TRBV7-9
j_call: TRBJ2-1
d_call: TRBD2

cdr3_aa: CASSVAPVVSEQFF
cdr3_nt: TGTGCCAGCAGCGTAGCCCCTGTAGTGAGTGAGCAGTTCTTC
clone_size: .
v_call: TRBV9
j_call: TRBJ2-1
d_call: .

cdr3_aa: CAIRAGQGALSNQPQHF
cdr3_nt: TGTGCCATCAGGGCGGGACAGGGGGCCCTTAGCAATCAGCCCCAGCATTTT
clone_size: .
v_call: TRBV10-3
j_call: TRBJ1-5
d_call: TRBD1

cdr3_aa: CAWRGQTYGYTF
cdr3_nt: TGTGCCTGGAGGGGGCAGACGTATGGCTACACCTTC
clone_size: .
v_call: TRBV30
j_call: TRBJ1-2
d_call: .

cdr3_aa: CASSYSESAGEKLFF
cdr3_nt: TGTGCCAGCAGTTACTCCGAATCTGCCGGGGAAAAACTGTTTTTT
clone_size: .
v_call: TRBV6-5
j_call: TRBJ1-4
d_call: .

cdr3_aa: CASSLGGKNEKLFF
cdr3_nt: TGTGCCAGCAGCCTCGGGGGAAAGAATGAAAAACTGTTTTTT
clone_size: once
v_call: TRBV5-6
j_call: TRBJ1-4
d_call: .

cdr3_aa: CARNSCRGDTEAFF
cdr3_nt: TGTGCCAGAAACTCGTGCCGGGGGGACACTGAAGCTTTCTTT
clone_size: .
v_call: TRBV5-3
j_call: TRBJ1-1
d_call: .

cdr3_aa: CASSSLAGAETQYF
cdr3_nt: TGCGCCAGCAGCTCACTAGCGGGCGCTGAGACCCAGTACTTC
clone_size: .
v_call: TRBV5-1
j_call: TRBJ2-5
d_call: TRBD2

cdr3_aa: CASRPGVNTEAFF
cdr3_nt: TGTGCCAGCAGGCCAGGGGTGAACACTGAAGCTTTCTTT
clone_size: once
v_call: TRBV6-1
j_call: TRBJ1-1
d_call: .

cdr3_aa: CASSKILQGRNEAFF
cdr3_nt: TGTGCCAGTAGTAAAATCCTACAGGGAAGGAATGAAGCTTTCTTT
clone_size: once
v_call: TRBV19
j_call: TRBJ1-1
d_call: .

cdr3_aa: CASRMGNEQYF
cdr3_nt: TGTGCCAGCAGAATGGGGAACGAGCAGTACTTC
clone_size: once
v_call: TRBV6-5
j_call: TRBJ2-7
d_call: .

cdr3_aa: CASSSESGSPLHF
cdr3_nt: TGTGCCAGCAGTTCGGAGTCCGGTTCACCCCTCCACTTT
clone_size: .
v_call: TRBV6-6
j_call: TRBJ1-6
d_call: .

cdr3_aa: CASSPGTSVEQFF
cdr3_nt: TGTGCCAGCAGCCCGGGGACTAGTGTTGAGCAGTTCTTC
clone_size: once
v_call: TRBV7-3
j_call: TRBJ2-1
d_call: TRBD2

cdr3_aa: CASSDDQETQYF
cdr3_nt: TGTGCCAGCAGTGACGACCAAGAGACCCAGTACTTC
clone_size: .
v_call: TRBV2
j_call: TRBJ2-5
d_call: .

cdr3_aa: CASTRDAGSGNTIYF
cdr3_nt: TGTGCCAGCACCCGGGACGCTGGCTCTGGAAACACCATATATTTT
clone_size: .
v_call: TRBV2
j_call: TRBJ1-3
d_call: .

cdr3_aa: CASRPGQGSLFF
cdr3_nt: TGTGCCAGCAGACCGGGACAGGGGTCTCTGTTCTTC
clone_size: once
v_call: TRBV2
j_call: TRBJ2-1
d_call: TRBD1

cdr3_aa: CASSSAPENSYEQYF
cdr3_nt: TGCGCCAGCAGCTCAGCACCTGAAAACTCCTACGAGCAGTACTTC
clone_size: .
v_call: TRBV5-1
j_call: TRBJ2-7
d_call: .

cdr3_aa: CASSQGVHTEAFF
cdr3_nt: TGTGCCAGCAGTCAGGGGGTACACACTGAAGCTTTCTTT
clone_size: .
v_call: TRBV6-5
j_call: TRBJ1-1
d_call: TRBD1

cdr3_aa: CASTGQGWSYNEQFF
cdr3_nt: TGTGCCAGCACTGGACAGGGTTGGTCCTACAATGAGCAGTTCTTC
clone_size: .
v_call: TRBV2
j_call: TRBJ2-1
d_call: TRBD1

cdr3_aa: CASSLRLWQRANYGYTF
cdr3_nt: TGTGCCAGCAGCTTGAGGTTGTGGCAAAGAGCTAACTATGGCTACACCTTC
clone_size: .
v_call: TRBV5-8
j_call: TRBJ1-2
d_call: .

cdr3_aa: CASSWTGRGHEQYF
cdr3_nt: TGTGCCAGCAGTTGGACAGGGCGAGGCCACGAGCAGTACTTC
clone_size: .
v_call: TRBV28
j_call: TRBJ2-7
d_call: TRBD1

cdr3_aa: CASSPPGGLRGEQYF
cdr3_nt: TGTGCCAGCTCACCACCGGGGGGACTCCGCGGCGAGCAGTACTTC
clone_size: .
v_call: TRBV18
j_call: TRBJ2-7
d_call: .